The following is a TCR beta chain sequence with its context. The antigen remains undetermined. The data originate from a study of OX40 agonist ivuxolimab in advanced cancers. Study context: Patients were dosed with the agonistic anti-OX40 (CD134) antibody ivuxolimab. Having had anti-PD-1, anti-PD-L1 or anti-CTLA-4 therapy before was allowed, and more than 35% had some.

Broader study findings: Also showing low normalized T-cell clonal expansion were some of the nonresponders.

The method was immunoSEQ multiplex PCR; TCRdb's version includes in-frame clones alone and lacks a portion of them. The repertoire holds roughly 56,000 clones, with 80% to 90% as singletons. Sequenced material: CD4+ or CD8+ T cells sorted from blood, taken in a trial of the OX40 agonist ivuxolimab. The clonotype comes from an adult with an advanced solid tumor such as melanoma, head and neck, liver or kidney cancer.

The CDR3 nucleotides read TGTGCCAGCAGTTCTCCAACCGGACAGGGCAGGGGTGGCTACACCTTC. Amino acids: CASSSPTGQGRGGYTF. The chain has TRBV28 and TRBJ1-2, with 8 bases fitting TRBD1. The CDR3 sequence is 16 residues long. The germline CDR1 and CDR2 sequences are MDHEN and SYDVKM. J was trimmed by 7 bases and V by 4 bases; bases with no gene match: 14.